The rows below give T cell receptor beta chains drawn from one sample of a study of T-cell memory formation after mild COVID-19. Each CDR3 protein gets one entry after TCRdb re-called the 5' RACE reads with MiXCR. The data contain under 350,000 distinct CDR3 sequences, around 15% of them singletons. Material: PBMCs or a T cell subset sorted from them (not recorded which). The source is a young man who had mild COVID-19 (a few samples of this study predate the infection). Cell type and time point are not known. Each CDR3 is given with its conserved first and last residue. D genes are given only for firm matches. Clone size is not always given. Where it is, it says once, few, many or a class for expanded clones.

d_call: TRBD1; clone_size: -; v_call: TRBV29-1; j_call: TRBJ2-5; cdr3_nt: TGCAGCGTCCAGGGGGACCAAGAGACCCAGTACTTC; cdr3_aa: CSVQGDQETQYF
d_call: TRBD2; clone_size: -; v_call: TRBV6-2/TRBV6-3; j_call: TRBJ2-1; cdr3_nt: TGTGCCAGCAGCCGGACTAGTGAGAATGAGCAGTTCTTC; cdr3_aa: CASSRTSENEQFF
d_call: TRBD2; clone_size: many; v_call: TRBV14; j_call: TRBJ2-2; cdr3_nt: TGTGCCAGCAGCCAAACGCGGGGGGGCCTGAGTAGGACCGGGGAGCTGTTTTTT; cdr3_aa: CASSQTRGGLSRTGELFF
d_call: TRBD2; clone_size: many; v_call: TRBV18; j_call: TRBJ2-3; cdr3_nt: TGTGCCAGCTCACCAGCGGGGGGAACCACAGATACGCAGTATTTT; cdr3_aa: CASSPAGGTTDTQYF
d_call: TRBD2; clone_size: -; v_call: TRBV2; j_call: TRBJ2-1; cdr3_nt: TGTGCCAGCAGCTGGGCTAGCGGGGAGAACAATGAGCAGTTCTTC; cdr3_aa: CASSWASGENNEQFF
d_call: -; clone_size: few; v_call: TRBV7-4; j_call: TRBJ2-5; cdr3_nt: TGTGCCAGCAGCTTAGTAATCGGGTTCCAAGAGACCCAGTACTTC; cdr3_aa: CASSLVIGFQETQYF
d_call: TRBD1; clone_size: many; v_call: TRBV4-1; j_call: TRBJ2-5; cdr3_nt: TGCGCCAGCAGCCTCGTGGGACAGGGGACGGAGACCCAGTACTTC; cdr3_aa: CASSLVGQGTETQYF
d_call: -; clone_size: few; v_call: TRBV7-7; j_call: TRBJ2-3; cdr3_nt: TGTGCTAGCAGCCCTGGGGGGCCCTCAGATACGCAGTATTTT; cdr3_aa: CASSPGGPSDTQYF
d_call: -; clone_size: -; v_call: TRBV7-9; j_call: TRBJ2-1; cdr3_nt: TGTGCCAGCCTCGACATGTCATATGAGCAGTTCTTC; cdr3_aa: CASLDMSYEQFF
d_call: TRBD1; clone_size: -; v_call: TRBV5-1; j_call: TRBJ2-3; cdr3_nt: TGCGCCAGCAGCTTGGCCCGTGCAGGGGGCGCAGATACGCAGTATTTT; cdr3_aa: CASSLARAGGADTQYF
d_call: TRBD2; clone_size: -; v_call: TRBV3-1; j_call: TRBJ2-3; cdr3_nt: TGTGCCAGCAGCCCCCTCCGCGGGGGGGCCCGGGATACGCAGTATTTT; cdr3_aa: CASSPLRGGARDTQYF
d_call: TRBD1; clone_size: -; v_call: TRBV20-1; j_call: TRBJ2-7; cdr3_nt: TGCAGTGCTGGCGAGGGGGCCACGGGATTGTACGAGCAGTACTTC; cdr3_aa: CSAGEGATGLYEQYF
d_call: TRBD1; clone_size: -; v_call: TRBV6-5; j_call: TRBJ1-2; cdr3_nt: TGTGCCAGCGGACAGGGAAGCTATGGCTACACCTTC; cdr3_aa: CASGQGSYGYTF
d_call: -; clone_size: -; v_call: TRBV24-1; j_call: TRBJ2-2; cdr3_nt: TGTGCCACCAGTGATGAACAGGGCGCCGGGGAGCTGTTTTTT; cdr3_aa: CATSDEQGAGELFF
d_call: -; clone_size: few; v_call: TRBV7-2; j_call: TRBJ2-1; cdr3_nt: TGTGCCAGCGCAGACAGGTTCAACGGGAGGCAGTTCTTC; cdr3_aa: CASADRFNGRQFF
d_call: TRBD2; clone_size: -; v_call: TRBV7-2; j_call: TRBJ2-7; cdr3_nt: TGTGCCAGCAGCTTAGCTAGCGGGGTGACGGGGGAGCAGTACTTC; cdr3_aa: CASSLASGVTGEQYF
d_call: -; clone_size: few; v_call: TRBV15; j_call: TRBJ1-1; cdr3_nt: TGTGCCACCAGCCCGGCTCGCGACCAGGGACTAGCTGAAGCTTTCTTT; cdr3_aa: CATSPARDQGLAEAFF
d_call: -; clone_size: -; v_call: TRBV12-3/TRBV12-4; j_call: TRBJ1-4; cdr3_nt: TGTGCCAGCAGCCCCGGACAGATTAATGAAAAACTGTTTTTT; cdr3_aa: CASSPGQINEKLFF
d_call: TRBD2; clone_size: many; v_call: TRBV6-2/TRBV6-3; j_call: TRBJ2-1; cdr3_nt: TGTGCCAGCAGTGAGGCGGGGGGAGATTACAATGAGCAGTTCTTC; cdr3_aa: CASSEAGGDYNEQFF
d_call: TRBD1; clone_size: -; v_call: TRBV20-1; j_call: TRBJ1-5; cdr3_nt: TGCAGTGCTAGTGGACAGGTAGGGAGCAATCAGCCCCAGCATTTT; cdr3_aa: CSASGQVGSNQPQHF
d_call: -; clone_size: few; v_call: TRBV6-5; j_call: TRBJ1-1; cdr3_nt: TGTGCCAGCAGGGCAGGGTCTGAAGCTTTCTTT; cdr3_aa: CASRAGSEAFF
d_call: -; clone_size: -; v_call: TRBV5-5; j_call: TRBJ2-1; cdr3_nt: TGTGCCAGCAGCCGAGCCTATAATGAGCAGTTCTTC; cdr3_aa: CASSRAYNEQFF
d_call: -; clone_size: -; v_call: TRBV5-5; j_call: TRBJ2-2; cdr3_nt: TGTGCCAGCAGCTTGTTCGCGGACTCTCCGCAGACCGGGGAGCTGTTTTTT; cdr3_aa: CASSLFADSPQTGELFF
d_call: -; clone_size: -; v_call: TRBV4-3; j_call: TRBJ2-7; cdr3_nt: TGCGCCAGCGCCAGGACTCTCTACTCCAAAGGGCAGTACTTC; cdr3_aa: CASARTLYSKGQYF
d_call: -; clone_size: many; v_call: TRBV5-1; j_call: TRBJ2-7; cdr3_nt: TGCGCCAGTGCAGGAAACGAGGCGCTCTACGAGCAGTACTTC; cdr3_aa: CASAGNEALYEQYF
d_call: -; clone_size: -; v_call: TRBV6-6; j_call: TRBJ1-2; cdr3_nt: TGTGCCAGCCGTGAGGTGAACGGCTACACCTTC; cdr3_aa: CASREVNGYTF
d_call: TRBD2; clone_size: many; v_call: TRBV6-6; j_call: TRBJ2-5; cdr3_nt: TGTGCCAGCAGCGGGACTAGCGGGGGACAAGAGACCCAGTACTTC; cdr3_aa: CASSGTSGGQETQYF
d_call: -; clone_size: -; v_call: TRBV18; j_call: TRBJ1-5; cdr3_nt: TGTGCCAGCAGCGATCCCCATGGCAATCAGCCCCAGCATTTT; cdr3_aa: CASSDPHGNQPQHF
d_call: -; clone_size: -; v_call: TRBV7-2; j_call: TRBJ2-3; cdr3_nt: TGTGCCAGCAGCTCACTAGGGCCAGATACGCAGTATTTT; cdr3_aa: CASSSLGPDTQYF
d_call: TRBD1; clone_size: few; v_call: TRBV9; j_call: TRBJ1-6; cdr3_nt: TGTGCCAGCAGCCCGTGGGACAGGGAGAATTCACCCCTCCACTTT; cdr3_aa: CASSPWDRENSPLHF
d_call: TRBD2; clone_size: -; v_call: TRBV4-3; j_call: TRBJ2-7; cdr3_nt: TGCGCCAGCAGCCAAGCAGCGGGGGATTTCTACGAGCAGTACTTC; cdr3_aa: CASSQAAGDFYEQYF
d_call: -; clone_size: -; v_call: TRBV7-2; j_call: TRBJ1-2; cdr3_nt: TGTGCCAGCAGCTCATTCCAGGGCGGCTATGGCTACACCTTC; cdr3_aa: CASSSFQGGYGYTF
d_call: -; clone_size: -; v_call: TRBV20-1; j_call: TRBJ1-5; cdr3_nt: TGCAGTGCTGCTGGGCGGGGGCCTAATCAGCCCCAGCATTTT; cdr3_aa: CSAAGRGPNQPQHF